This is a list of T cell receptor beta chains from one sample in a study of OX40 agonist ivuxolimab in advanced cancers. Data came from immunoSEQ multiplex PCR; TCRdb stores just in-frame clones and leaves some out. The table includes 50,000 to 75,000 clones, roughly 87% detected once. The sequences come from CD4+ or CD8+ T cells sorted from blood, collected in a trial of the OX40 agonist ivuxolimab. The receptors were sampled from an adult with an advanced solid tumor such as melanoma, head and neck, liver or kidney cancer. The CDR3 runs from the conserved cysteine through the conserved F or W. A D gene is named only where the DNA matches it firmly. The size field is filled for only some rows; it gives once, few, many or a size class.

. TRBJ1-1 TRBV5-1 few CASSLAQTYNTEAFF TGCGCCAGCAGCTTGGCTCAGACCTATAACACTGAAGCTTTCTTT
. TRBJ2-7 TRBV6-1 few CASSEAGPATYEQYF TGTGCCAGCAGTGAAGCGGGCCCTGCCACCTACGAGCAGTACTTC
. TRBJ2-2 TRBV7-3 . CASSRTNTGELFF TGTGCCAGCAGCAGGACAAACACCGGGGAGCTGTTTTTT
. TRBJ2-1 TRBV5-1 . CASSLTGPSAKEQFF TGCGCCAGCAGCTTAACCGGACCTAGTGCTAAGGAGCAGTTCTTC
. TRBJ2-7 TRBV7-6 . CASSLVGGSPYEQYF TGTGCCAGCAGCTTAGTGGGGGGTTCTCCCTACGAGCAGTACTTC
TRBD1 TRBJ1-2 TRBV4-1 . CASRPTGTGRRGYTF TGCGCCAGCAGGCCAACGGGGACAGGGAGGCGTGGCTACACCTTC
. TRBJ2-2 TRBV15 . CATSRQGNTGELFF TGTGCCACCAGCAGACAGGGGAACACCGGGGAGCTGTTTTTT
TRBD2 TRBJ2-1 TRBV10-1 . CASSEGLAGANQQFF TGCGCCAGCAGTGAGGGACTAGCGGGGGCTAATCAGCAGTTCTTC
. TRBJ1-5 TRBV28 . CASSLRQYNQPQHF TGTGCCAGCAGTTTGCGACAGTACAATCAGCCCCAGCATTTT
TRBD1 TRBJ2-7 TRBV5-4 . CASSFGQGGREQYF TGTGCCAGCAGCTTCGGACAGGGGGGTCGCGAGCAGTACTTC
TRBD1 TRBJ1-4 TRBV4-1 . CASSQGPGQGFQKLFF TGCGCCAGCAGCCAAGGGCCGGGACAGGGTTTCCAAAAACTGTTTTTT
. TRBJ1-4 TRBV5-8 . CASSLAAAATNEKLFF TGTGCCAGCAGCTTGGCGGCAGCAGCAACTAATGAAAAACTGTTTTTT
TRBD2 TRBJ2-3 TRBV5-1 . CASSSRASGSTDTQYF TGCGCCAGCAGCTCCCGGGCTAGCGGGAGCACAGATACGCAGTATTTT
. TRBJ2-5 TRBV6-5 . CASSYLETQYF TGTGCCAGCAGCTACCTAGAGACCCAGTACTTC
. TRBJ2-6 TRBV19 . CASSIRGNSGANVLTF TGTGCCAGTAGTATAAGGGGAAACTCTGGGGCCAACGTCCTGACTTTC
. TRBJ1-5 TRBV12-5 few CASGLARGGKSNQPQHF TGTGCTAGTGGTTTGGCTCGAGGGGGTAAAAGCAATCAGCCCCAGCATTTT
. TRBJ1-1 TRBV27 . CASSFSGATEAFF TGTGCCAGCAGTTTTTCAGGGGCCACTGAAGCTTTCTTT
TRBD2 TRBJ2-5 TRBV5-4 . CASSLEGLAGTQYF TGTGCCAGCAGCTTGGAGGGGCTAGCGGGGACCCAGTACTTC
TRBD1 TRBJ2-2 TRBV29-1 . CSVPRQGANTGELFF TGCAGCGTTCCGAGACAGGGGGCAAACACCGGGGAGCTGTTTTTT
TRBD2 TRBJ2-2 TRBV19 . CASIPRLAGGELFF TGTGCCAGTATCCCAAGACTAGCAGGGGGGGAGCTGTTTTTT
. TRBJ2-2 TRBV11-2 . CASSLKGFDTGELFF TGTGCCAGCAGCTTGAAAGGTTTCGACACCGGGGAGCTGTTTTTT
. TRBJ1-1 TRBV5-1 . CASSLVGSLNTEAFF TGCGCCAGCAGCTTGGTCGGGAGTCTGAACACTGAAGCTTTCTTT
. TRBJ2-7 TRBV6-5 . CASSYLYEQYF TGTGCCAGCAGTTACCTCTACGAGCAGTACTTC
TRBD2 TRBJ2-1 TRBV13 . CASSLAGLPGYNEQFF TGTGCCAGCAGCTTAGCGGGACTACCTGGGTACAATGAGCAGTTCTTC
. TRBJ2-2 TRBV5-1 . CASSQSTGELFF TGCGCCAGCAGCCAATCCACCGGGGAGCTGTTTTTT
. TRBJ1-1 TRBV30 . CAWSVLTEAFF TGTGCCTGGAGTGTACTCACTGAAGCTTTCTTT
TRBD1 TRBJ1-6 TRBV30 . CAAGTGHNSPLHF TGTGCCGCAGGGACAGGTCATAATTCACCCCTCCACTTT
. TRBJ2-5 TRBV5-1 . CASSLAGETQYF TGCGCCAGCAGCTTGGCCGGGGAGACCCAGTACTTC
TRBD1 TRBJ2-1 TRBV20-1 . CSAGPGQGQFF TGCAGTGCTGGACCGGGACAGGGGCAGTTCTTC
TRBD1 TRBJ1-5 TRBV23-1 . CASSMGQNSNQPQHF TGCGCCAGCAGTATGGGACAGAATAGCAATCAGCCCCAGCATTTT
. TRBJ2-7 TRBV28 . CASSRMVEQYF TGTGCCAGCAGCCGCATGGTCGAGCAGTACTTC
. TRBJ2-7 TRBV6-1 . CASSDYSFPYEQYF TGTGCCAGCAGTGATTACAGCTTCCCCTACGAGCAGTACTTC
. TRBJ2-5 TRBV15 . CATSRAPTLETQYF TGTGCCACCAGCAGAGCTCCGACATTAGAGACCCAGTACTTC
. TRBJ2-7 TRBV4-1 . CASSSEGVRGYEQYF TGCGCCAGCAGCTCCGAAGGAGTCAGGGGATACGAGCAGTACTTC
. TRBJ2-1 TRBV30 . CAWSVYNEQFF TGTGCCTGGAGTGTCTACAATGAGCAGTTCTTC
. TRBJ2-5 TRBV7-9 . CASSLSQGIAYQETQYF TGTGCCAGCAGCTTATCCCAGGGCATTGCATACCAAGAGACCCAGTACTTC
TRBD2 TRBJ2-3 TRBV2 . CASSDRTSGRGTQYF TGTGCCAGCAGTGACAGGACTAGCGGGAGAGGGACGCAGTATTTT
TRBD2 TRBJ2-4 TRBV11-2 . CASSLDRGLDKNIQYF TGTGCCAGCAGCTTAGACCGAGGACTAGACAAAAACATTCAGTACTTC
. TRBJ2-3 TRBV21-1 . CASSKRRTSGTDTQYF TGTGCCAGCAGCAAAAGGCGGACTAGCGGTACAGATACGCAGTATTTT
. TRBJ1-1 TRBV11-3 . CASSRGPGSGTEAFF TGTGCCAGCAGCAGAGGGCCAGGTTCGGGCACTGAAGCTTTCTTT
TRBD2 TRBJ2-5 TRBV10-3 . CAIRSRLAGVGETQYF TGTGCCATCAGGTCCCGACTAGCGGGAGTTGGGGAGACCCAGTACTTC
. TRBJ2-7 TRBV6-6 once CATAPAAGRYEQYF TGTGCCACCGCCCCAGCGGCGGGCCGCTACGAGCAGTACTTC
. TRBJ1-5 TRBV18 . CASSPQGGRSNQPQHF TGTGCCAGCTCACCACAAGGAGGGAGAAGCAATCAGCCCCAGCATTTT
. TRBJ1-6 TRBV2 . CASTSGGVGSPLHF TGTGCCAGCACCTCAGGTGGGGTGGGATCACCCCTCCACTTT
TRBD2 TRBJ2-7 TRBV6-5 . CASSYSTSGTYEQYF TGTGCCAGCAGTTACTCGACTAGCGGGACCTACGAGCAGTACTTC
TRBD2 TRBJ2-1 TRBV19 . CASSRTSVTEQFF TGTGCCAGTAGTAGGACTAGTGTCACTGAGCAGTTCTTC
TRBD1 TRBJ1-4 TRBV7-9 . CASSSSGDRGEKLFF TGTGCCAGCAGCTCCTCCGGGGACAGAGGGGAAAAACTGTTTTTT
. TRBJ1-2 TRBV7-9 . CASSLKAGYTF TGTGCCAGCAGCTTAAAGGCGGGCTACACCTTC
TRBD1 TRBJ2-3 TRBV6-6 . CASRPTGGTDTQYF TGTGCCAGCAGGCCCACAGGGGGCACAGATACGCAGTATTTT
. TRBJ2-3 TRBV5-6 . CASSQTHTDTQYF TGTGCCAGCAGCCAGACCCACACAGATACGCAGTATTTT
. TRBJ2-3 TRBV19 . CASSMSRRGAGTQYF TGTGCCAGTAGTATGAGTCGTAGGGGGGCCGGTACGCAGTATTTT
. TRBJ1-2 TRBV18 . CASSRTAGGYTF TGTGCCAGCTCACGTACAGCTGGTGGCTACACCTTC
TRBD2 TRBJ2-7 TRBV28 few CASSMTSGRAEQYF TGTGCCAGCAGCATGACTAGCGGGAGGGCAGAGCAGTACTTC
. TRBJ1-1 TRBV5-1 . CASSLDTVRTEAFF TGCGCCAGCAGCTTGGACACGGTACGCACTGAAGCTTTCTTT